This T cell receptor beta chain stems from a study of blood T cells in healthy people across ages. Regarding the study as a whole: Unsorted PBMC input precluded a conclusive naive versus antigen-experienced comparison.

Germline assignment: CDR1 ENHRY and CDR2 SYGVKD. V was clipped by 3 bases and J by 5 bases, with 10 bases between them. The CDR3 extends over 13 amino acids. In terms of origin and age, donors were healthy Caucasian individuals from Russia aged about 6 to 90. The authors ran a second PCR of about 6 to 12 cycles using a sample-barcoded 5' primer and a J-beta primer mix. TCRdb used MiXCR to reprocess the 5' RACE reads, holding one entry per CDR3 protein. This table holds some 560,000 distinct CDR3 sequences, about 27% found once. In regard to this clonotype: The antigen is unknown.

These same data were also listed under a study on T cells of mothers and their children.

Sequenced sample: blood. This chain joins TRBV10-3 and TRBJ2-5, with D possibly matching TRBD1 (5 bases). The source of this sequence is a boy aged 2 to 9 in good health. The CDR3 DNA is TGTGCCATCAGTGATTCAGGGCTGGAGACCCAGTACTTC. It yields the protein CAISDSGLETQYF.